A selection of T cell receptor beta chains follows, all from one sample in a study of kidney transplant recipient with SARS-CoV-2 infection. TCRdb passed the reads through MiXCR, listing each CDR3 protein once. The sample shows under 300,000 distinct CDR3 sequences, around 30% of them seen only once. The sample consisted of a blood sample, taken at baseline and around day 120 from a kidney transplant recipient. Receptor source: a male patient aged 25-45 years who had COVID-19 and was a kidney transplant recipient. Among the T cells, some may be from the graft donor. Both conserved end residues are part of each CDR3. The order of the fields is D gene, V gene, clone size, J gene, CDR3 DNA, CDR3 protein. D genes are given only for firm matches. Expanded clones are given a class, and other clones once, few, many or no size at all.

NA	TRBV3-1	many	TRBJ1-5	TGTGCCAGCAGCCAAGACAGCTCAAATCAGCCCCAGCATTTT	CASSQDSSNQPQHF
NA	TRBV15	NA	TRBJ1-1	TGTGCCACCAGCAGAGAATTCGTCGGGACAGAAGCTTTCTTT	CATSREFVGTEAFF
TRBD2	TRBV10-3	NA	TRBJ2-2	TGTGCCATCAGTGAGTCAGGCCTAGCGGCGAACACCGGGGAGCTGTTTTTT	CAISESGLAANTGELFF
NA	TRBV18	many	TRBJ2-3	TGTGCCAGCAGCCCAACTCCAGATACGCAGTATTTT	CASSPTPDTQYF
NA	TRBV12-5	many	TRBJ1-2	TGTGCTAGTGGTAGTCCTTGTTTGCAGGGAAAGACCTATGGCTACACCTTC	CASGSPCLQGKTYGYTF
NA	TRBV7-2	many	TRBJ2-7	TGTGCCAGCAGCCTAGAGTCGGGGATTTCCTCCTACGAGCAGTACTTC	CASSLESGISSYEQYF
NA	TRBV9	many	TRBJ1-4	TGTGCCAGCAGCGCGAGTGAGGGGGGCGAAAATGAAAAACTGTTTTTT	CASSASEGGENEKLFF
TRBD1	TRBV5-4	many	TRBJ1-2	TGTGCCAGCAGCTTGGCTCAGGGGGCGGGTTATGGCTACACCTTC	CASSLAQGAGYGYTF
NA	TRBV27	many	TRBJ2-7	TGTGCCAGCAGTAAGGGGCAACCCTACGAGCAGTACTTC	CASSKGQPYEQYF
NA	TRBV5-1	many	TRBJ1-2	TGCGCCAGCAAAATCCCATCGGTTCGAAAGACCTATGGCTACACCTTC	CASKIPSVRKTYGYTF
NA	TRBV23-1	many	TRBJ1-2	TGCGCCAGCAGTATCCGGTGGCTACGCAGAAAGACCTATGGCTACACCTTC	CASSIRWLRRKTYGYTF
TRBD2	TRBV28	few	TRBJ2-1	TGTGCCAGCAGTCCCGATAGCGGGGTTTACAATGAGCAGTTCTTC	CASSPDSGVYNEQFF
NA	TRBV25-1	many	TRBJ1-2	TGTGCCAGCAGTGCTCATGGAGAACTGGGAAAGACCTATGGCTACACCTTC	CASSAHGELGKTYGYTF
NA	TRBV4-1	few	TRBJ2-1	TGCGCCAGCAGCCTACGGGGACGGTGGGATGAGCAGTTCTTC	CASSLRGRWDEQFF
TRBD1	TRBV6-5	NA	TRBJ1-4	TGTGCCAGCAGTGGAACCCCCGGACAGGGTCGTTCAAAACTGTTTTTT	CASSGTPGQGRSKLFF
NA	TRBV21-1	many	TRBJ2-3	TGTGCCAGCAGCATGAGATTAGCTACAGTCATGCAAGATACGCAGTATTTT	CASSMRLATVMQDTQYF